The present T cell receptor (beta chain) was sequenced within a study of neoadjuvant anti-PD-1 for oral cavity cancer. As for the study in general: Before surgery, most patients got three to four biweekly 3 mg/kg nivolumab doses.

Comments on this clone: The antigen is not known.

Time point here: after neoadjuvant nivolumab, at surgical resection. PBMCs were not maintained or expanded in culture before analysis. Study conclusions and caveats: TCR analyses covered only a few patients per response group.

Sequencing used immunoSEQ multiplex PCR; TCRdb keeps in-frame clones, though not all of them. The repertoire includes around 13,000 clones, roughly 73% of them detected once, and less than 3.5% sits in the top ten. This CDR3 region has 13 residues. Germline V gene lookup returns CDR1 GTSNPN and CDR2 SVGIG (reference sequence). Germline trimming cut 0 bases from V and 5 bases from J; bases unmatched to any gene: 0. The sample here was PBMCs, taken after nivolumab (anti-PD-1) treatment. The chain uses TRBV30 and TRBJ2-5; 10 positions match TRBD2. The clonotype comes from a person between 35 and 79 years old with oral cavity squamous cell carcinoma. As DNA, the CDR3 is TGTGCCTGGAGTGTAGCGGGAGGGGAGACCCAGTACTTC. It codes for CAWSVAGGETQYF.